The rows below give T cell receptor beta chains drawn from one sample of a study of CD8 T cells in ankylosing spondylitis. One entry per CDR3 protein, called by TCRdb with MiXCR from the 5' RACE reads. The data show some 840,000 distinct CDR3 sequences, about 11% seen once. The sequenced sample was blood, either unsorted or a sorted T cell fraction (not recorded which). Receptors were obtained from a male donor with ankylosing spondylitis. Each CDR3 is given without its conserved first and last residue.

TRBJ1-5 | TRBV5-8 | ASSLGREGVNQPQH
TRBJ2-1 | TRBV7-2 | ASSSGLAGGDEQF
TRBJ2-7 | TRBV7-8 | ASSLVTGPAGEQY
TRBJ2-1 | TRBV7-9 | ASVTVGTAYNEQF
TRBJ2-7 | TRBV29-1 | SVERQGPYEQY
TRBJ1-1 | TRBV12-3/TRBV12-4 | ASRVYTRTEEAF
TRBJ2-5 | TRBV20-1 | SARIDQQETQY
TRBJ2-1 | TRBV7-8 | ASSLRAGVGQF
TRBJ2-7 | TRBV10-2 | ASSRIRTGVRDEQY
TRBJ1-6 | TRBV20-1 | SARYLPQGINSPLH
TRBJ2-6 | TRBV4-3 | ASSQVGGGSGANVLT
TRBJ2-2 | TRBV15 | ATSRDQNTGELF
TRBJ2-4 | TRBV29-1 | SVQHAGVYIQY
TRBJ2-5 | TRBV10-3 | AISESVSGGTETQY
TRBJ2-7 | TRBV6-1 | ASRNPGMTYEQY
TRBJ2-7 | TRBV28 | ASSLTGFEQY
TRBJ2-2 | TRBV7-8 | ASSLEGRELF
TRBJ2-7 | TRBV5-4 | ASSDRDRHREEQY
TRBJ1-5 | TRBV12-3/TRBV12-4 | ASSWEGVNNQPQH
TRBJ2-7 | TRBV20-1 | SARGFSFSYEQY
TRBJ1-1 | TRBV6-5 | ASSYLGRGGTEAF
TRBJ2-5 | TRBV5-6 | ASSRTGAQETQY
TRBJ2-7 | TRBV7-2 | ASSISGTLYEQY
TRBJ2-1 | TRBV6-2/TRBV6-3 | AVSGTSRNNEQF
TRBJ2-7 | TRBV28 | ASSLGGLGEQY
TRBJ2-2 | TRBV11-2 | ASSRTRTSGGELF
TRBJ2-4 | TRBV14 | ASSPLTGGKNIQY
TRBJ2-6 | TRBV5-1 | ASTPGGAGANVLT
TRBJ1-2 | TRBV2 | ASGTGAYNYGYT
TRBJ1-5 | TRBV10-3 | AIGTGNGQPQH
TRBJ2-7 | TRBV7-2 | ASSLVPGGYEQY
TRBJ1-1 | TRBV10-3 | AISEDGQLNTEAF
TRBJ2-1 | TRBV7-8 | ASSLIGGNYNEQF
TRBJ2-3 | TRBV12-3/TRBV12-4 | ASSFGTSGRSDTQY
TRBJ1-4 | TRBV29-1 | SVQQGATNEKLF
TRBJ2-1 | TRBV24-1 | ATSDLAPSSYNEQF
TRBJ2-2 | TRBV24-1 | ATSGNGNTGELF
TRBJ1-2 | TRBV6-5 | ASSFPRQGGVGYT
TRBJ1-2 | TRBV20-1 | SARKQVMYYGYT
TRBJ1-2 | TRBV7-9 | ASSLGAAKLYGYT
TRBJ2-3 | TRBV9 | ASSVVTSGRTDTQY
TRBJ1-2 | TRBV5-1 | ASSVDRDSYGYT
TRBJ2-4 | TRBV20-1 | SATPPGARNIQY
TRBJ2-3 | TRBV20-1 | SARDYDPSDTQY
TRBJ2-1 | TRBV9 | ASSVGQVGNEQF
TRBJ1-1 | TRBV9 | ASSTPGRAF
TRBJ1-1 | TRBV11-2 | ASSFRAPLSEAF
TRBJ2-2 | TRBV9 | ASSVRSGGSFTGELF
TRBJ2-7 | TRBV20-1 | SARDLAEQY
TRBJ1-2 | TRBV4-3 | ASSQRQGGYGYT
TRBJ1-4 | TRBV6-1 | ASSRGTGVNEKLF